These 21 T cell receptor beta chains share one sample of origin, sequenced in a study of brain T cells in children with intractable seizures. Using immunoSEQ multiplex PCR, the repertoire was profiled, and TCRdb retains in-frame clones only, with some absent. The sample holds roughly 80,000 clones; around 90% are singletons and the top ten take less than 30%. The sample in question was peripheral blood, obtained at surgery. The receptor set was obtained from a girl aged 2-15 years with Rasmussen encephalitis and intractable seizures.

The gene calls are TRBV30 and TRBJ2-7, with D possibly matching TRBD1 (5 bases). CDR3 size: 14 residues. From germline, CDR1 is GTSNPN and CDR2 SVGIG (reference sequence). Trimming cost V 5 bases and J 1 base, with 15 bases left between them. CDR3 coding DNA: TGTGCCTGGGCGAAGACCGACAGATCCTACGAGCAGTACTTC. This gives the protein CAWAKTDRSYEQYF.

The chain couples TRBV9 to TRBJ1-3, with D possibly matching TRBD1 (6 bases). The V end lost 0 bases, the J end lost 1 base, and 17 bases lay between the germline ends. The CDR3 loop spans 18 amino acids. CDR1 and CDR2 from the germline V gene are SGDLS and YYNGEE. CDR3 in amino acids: CASSVESPLTGSGNTIYF. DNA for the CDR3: TGTGCCAGCAGCGTAGAATCCCCGTTGACAGGTTCTGGAAACACCATATATTTT.

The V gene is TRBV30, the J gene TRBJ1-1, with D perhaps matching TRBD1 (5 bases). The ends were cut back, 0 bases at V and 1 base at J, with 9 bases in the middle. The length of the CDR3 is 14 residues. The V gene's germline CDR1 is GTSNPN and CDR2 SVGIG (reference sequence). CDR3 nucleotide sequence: TGTGCCTGGAGTGTGTGGGGGTGGAACACTGAAGCTTTCTTT. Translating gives CAWSVWGWNTEAFF.

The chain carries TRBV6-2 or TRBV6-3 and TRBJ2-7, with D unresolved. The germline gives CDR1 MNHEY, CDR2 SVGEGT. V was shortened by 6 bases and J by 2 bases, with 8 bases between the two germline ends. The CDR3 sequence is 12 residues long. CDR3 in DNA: TGTGCCAGCAGCCTCACGGCCTACGAGCAGTACTTC. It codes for CASSLTAYEQYF.

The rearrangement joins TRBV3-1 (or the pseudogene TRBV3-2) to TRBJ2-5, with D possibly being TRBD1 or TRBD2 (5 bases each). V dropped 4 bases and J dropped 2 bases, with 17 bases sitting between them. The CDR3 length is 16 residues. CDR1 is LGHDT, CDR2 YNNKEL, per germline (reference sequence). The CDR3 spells CASSPHGTRGQETQYF. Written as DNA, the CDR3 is TGTGCCAGCAGCCCTCATGGGACCCGGGGACAAGAGACCCAGTACTTC.

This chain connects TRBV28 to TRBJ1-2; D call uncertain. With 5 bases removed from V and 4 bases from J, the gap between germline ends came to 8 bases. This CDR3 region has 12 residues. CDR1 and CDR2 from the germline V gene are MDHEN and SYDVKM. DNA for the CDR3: TGTGCCAGCAGTACGACCGGCTATGGCTACACCTTC. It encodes CASSTTGYGYTF.

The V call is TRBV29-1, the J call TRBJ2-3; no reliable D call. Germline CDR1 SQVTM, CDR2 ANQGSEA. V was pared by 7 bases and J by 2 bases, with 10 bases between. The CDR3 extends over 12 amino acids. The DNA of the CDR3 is TGCAGCGCCCGTGCCACCACAGATACGCAGTATTTT. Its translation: CSARATTDTQYF.

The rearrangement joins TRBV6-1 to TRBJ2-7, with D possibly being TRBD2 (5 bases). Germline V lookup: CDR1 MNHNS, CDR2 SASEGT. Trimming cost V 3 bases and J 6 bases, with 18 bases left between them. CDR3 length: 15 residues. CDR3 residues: CASSDRGEGLSEQYF. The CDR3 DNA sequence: TGTGCCAGCAGTGATCGCGGCGAAGGACTGAGCGAGCAGTACTTC.

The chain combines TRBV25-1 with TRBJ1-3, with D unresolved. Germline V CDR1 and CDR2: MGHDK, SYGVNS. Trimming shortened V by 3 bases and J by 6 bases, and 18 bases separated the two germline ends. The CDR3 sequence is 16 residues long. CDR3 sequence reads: CASSEQTDASPNTIYF. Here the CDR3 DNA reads TGTGCCAGCAGTGAGCAAACGGACGCGAGCCCAAACACCATATATTTT.

The CDR3 DNA is TGTGCCAGCGGGGCCCCCCTTGGGACAGGGGGCCTGCCGGAAAAACTGTTTTTT. This encodes CASGAPLGTGGLPEKLFF. The chain carries TRBV25-1 and TRBJ1-4; 12 nucleotides align to TRBD1. CDR1 and CDR2 (germline): MGHDK, SYGVNS. The CDR3 sequence is 18 residues long. Germline trimming cut 8 bases from V and 8 bases from J; bases unmatched to any gene: 18. Based on the CDR3 plus reference TRBV25-1 and TRBJ1-4, the full variable domain is EADIYQTPRYLVIGTGKKITLECSQTMGHDKMYWYQQDPGMELHLIHYSYGVNSTEKGDLSSESTVSRIRTEHFPLTLESARPSHTSQYLCASGAPLGTGGLPEKLFFGSGTQLSVL.

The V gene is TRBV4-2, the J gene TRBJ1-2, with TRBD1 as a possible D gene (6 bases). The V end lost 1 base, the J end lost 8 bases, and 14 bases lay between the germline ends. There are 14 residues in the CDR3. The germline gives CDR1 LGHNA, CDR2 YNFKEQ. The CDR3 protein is CASSQAGAIGGYTF. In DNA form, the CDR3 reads TGTGCCAGCAGCCAAGCAGGGGCTATAGGAGGCTACACCTTC.

For the CDR3, the DNA is TGTGCCTCCGCAGACAGGGGTGAACAGGAAAAACTGTTTTTT. Translation gives CASADRGEQEKLFF. The V and J genes are TRBV3-1 (or the pseudogene TRBV3-2) and TRBJ1-4, with 8 bases identical to TRBD1. Germline trimming cut 11 bases from V and 8 bases from J; bases unmatched to any gene: 13. This CDR3 region has 14 residues. The V gene's germline CDR1 is LGHDT and CDR2 YNNKEL (reference sequence).

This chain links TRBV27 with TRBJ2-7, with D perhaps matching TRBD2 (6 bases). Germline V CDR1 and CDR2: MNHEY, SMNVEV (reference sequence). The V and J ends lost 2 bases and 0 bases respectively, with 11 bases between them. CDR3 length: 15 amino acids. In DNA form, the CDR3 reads TGTGCCAGCAGTTTACCGGGACTGCCCTCCTACGAGCAGTACTTC. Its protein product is CASSLPGLPSYEQYF.

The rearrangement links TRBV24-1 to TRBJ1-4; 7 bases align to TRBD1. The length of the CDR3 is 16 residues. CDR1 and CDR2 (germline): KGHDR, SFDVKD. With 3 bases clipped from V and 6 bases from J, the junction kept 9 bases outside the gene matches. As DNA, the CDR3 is TGTGCCACCAGTGATCCGCGGGACAGAGGAGATGAAAAACTGTTTTTT. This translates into CATSDPRDRGDEKLFF.

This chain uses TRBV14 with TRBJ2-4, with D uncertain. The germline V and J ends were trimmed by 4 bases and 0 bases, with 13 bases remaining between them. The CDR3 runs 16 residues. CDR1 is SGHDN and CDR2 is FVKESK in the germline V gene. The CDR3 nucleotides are TGTGCCAGCAGCCCAAGATATCCGGTAGCCAAAAACATTCAGTACTTC. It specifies CASSPRYPVAKNIQYF.

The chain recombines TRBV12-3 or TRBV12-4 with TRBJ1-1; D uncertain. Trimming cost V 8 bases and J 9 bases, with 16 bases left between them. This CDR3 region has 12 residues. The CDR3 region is CASSDPNRKAFF. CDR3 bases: TGTGCCAGCTCTGACCCGAACAGAAAAGCTTTCTTT.

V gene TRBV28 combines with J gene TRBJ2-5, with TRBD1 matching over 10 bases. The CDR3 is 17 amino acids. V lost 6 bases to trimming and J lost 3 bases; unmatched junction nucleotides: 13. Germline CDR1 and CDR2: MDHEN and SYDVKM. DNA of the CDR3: TGTGCCAGCAGGAAGGGACAGGGGAAAGTGCGGAAAGAGACCCAGTACTTC. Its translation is CASRKGQGKVRKETQYF.

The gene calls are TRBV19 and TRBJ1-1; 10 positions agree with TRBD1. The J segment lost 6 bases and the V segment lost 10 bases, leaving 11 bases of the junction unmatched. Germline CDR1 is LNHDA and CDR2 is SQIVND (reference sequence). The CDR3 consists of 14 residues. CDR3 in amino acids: CATTPGTGVAEAFF. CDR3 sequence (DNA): TGTGCCACCACCCCCGGGACAGGGGTCGCTGAAGCTTTCTTT.

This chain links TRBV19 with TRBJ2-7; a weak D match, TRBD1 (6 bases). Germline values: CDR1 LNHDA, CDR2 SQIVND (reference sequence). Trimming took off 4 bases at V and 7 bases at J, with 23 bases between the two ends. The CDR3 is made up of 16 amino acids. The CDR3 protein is CASSNPARAGAREQYF. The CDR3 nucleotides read TGTGCCAGTAGTAACCCGGCCCGGGCAGGGGCGAGAGAGCAGTACTTC.

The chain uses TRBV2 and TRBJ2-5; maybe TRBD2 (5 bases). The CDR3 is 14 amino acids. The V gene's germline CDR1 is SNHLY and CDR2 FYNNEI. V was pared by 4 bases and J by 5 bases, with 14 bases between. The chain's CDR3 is CASSVSGVRETQYF. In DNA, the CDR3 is TGTGCCAGCAGTGTTTCCGGGGTCCGGGAGACCCAGTACTTC.

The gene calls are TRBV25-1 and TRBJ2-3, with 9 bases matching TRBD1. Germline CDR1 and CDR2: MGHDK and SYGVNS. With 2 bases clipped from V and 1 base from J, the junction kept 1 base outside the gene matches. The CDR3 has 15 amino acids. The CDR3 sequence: CASSETGGGTDTQYF. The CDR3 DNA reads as TGTGCCAGCAGTGAAACAGGGGGCGGCACAGATACGCAGTATTTT.